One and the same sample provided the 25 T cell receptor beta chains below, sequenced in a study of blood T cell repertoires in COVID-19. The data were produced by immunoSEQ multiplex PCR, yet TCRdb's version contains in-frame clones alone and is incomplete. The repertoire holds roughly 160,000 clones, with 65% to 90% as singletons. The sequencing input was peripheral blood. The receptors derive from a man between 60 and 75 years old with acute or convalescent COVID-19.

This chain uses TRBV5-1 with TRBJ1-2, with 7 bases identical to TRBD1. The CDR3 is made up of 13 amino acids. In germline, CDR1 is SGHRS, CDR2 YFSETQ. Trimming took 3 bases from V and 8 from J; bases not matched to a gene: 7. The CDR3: CASSSLRGTGYTF. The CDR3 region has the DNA TGCGCCAGCAGCTCCCTCAGGGGGACGGGCTACACCTTC. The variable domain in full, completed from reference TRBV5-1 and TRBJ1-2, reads KAGVTQTPRYLIKTRGQQVTLSCSPISGHRSVSWYQQTPGQGLQFLFEYFSETQRNKGNFPGRFSGRQFSNSRSEMNVSTLELGDSALYLCASSSLRGTGYTFGSGTRLTVV.

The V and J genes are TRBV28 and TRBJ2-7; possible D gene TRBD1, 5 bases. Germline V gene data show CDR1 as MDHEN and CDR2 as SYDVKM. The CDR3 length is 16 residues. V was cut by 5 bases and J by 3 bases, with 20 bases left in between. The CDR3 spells CASSIRFQGFRYEQYF. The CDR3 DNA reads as TGTGCCAGCAGTATAAGATTCCAGGGATTCCGCTACGAGCAGTACTTC.

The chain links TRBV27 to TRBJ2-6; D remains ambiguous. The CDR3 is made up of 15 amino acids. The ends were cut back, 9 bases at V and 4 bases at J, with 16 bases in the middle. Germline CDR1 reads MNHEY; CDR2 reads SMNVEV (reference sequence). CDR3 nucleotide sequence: TGTGCCAGTCTCCCAGCGTACGGGGGGGCCAACGTCCTGACTTTC. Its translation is CASLPAYGGANVLTF.

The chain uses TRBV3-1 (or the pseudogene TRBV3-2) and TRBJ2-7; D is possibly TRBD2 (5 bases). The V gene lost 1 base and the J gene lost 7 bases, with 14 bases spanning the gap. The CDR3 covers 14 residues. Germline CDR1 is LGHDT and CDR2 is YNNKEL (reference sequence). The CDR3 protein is CASSQVPGELEQYF. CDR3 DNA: TGTGCCAGCAGCCAAGTCCCCGGGGAGTTGGAGCAGTACTTC.

DNA of the CDR3: TGTGCCAGCAGCAAACAGGGGACGGGTTCACCCCTCCACTTT. Translation: CASSKQGTGSPLHF. The chain joins TRBV3-1 (or the pseudogene TRBV3-2) to TRBJ1-6; 7 bases fit TRBD1. Germline CDR1 and CDR2: LGHDT and YNNKEL (reference sequence). V shed 5 bases and J 9 bases; nucleotides not matched to a gene: 7. This CDR3 has 14 amino acids.

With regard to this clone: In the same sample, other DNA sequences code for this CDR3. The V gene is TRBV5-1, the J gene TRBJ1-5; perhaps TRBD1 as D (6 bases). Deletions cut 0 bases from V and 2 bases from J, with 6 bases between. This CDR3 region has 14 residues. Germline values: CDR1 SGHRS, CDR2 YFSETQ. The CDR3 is CASSLGTGNQPQHF. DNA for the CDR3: TGCGCCAGCAGCTTGGGGACAGGCAATCAGCCCCAGCATTTT.

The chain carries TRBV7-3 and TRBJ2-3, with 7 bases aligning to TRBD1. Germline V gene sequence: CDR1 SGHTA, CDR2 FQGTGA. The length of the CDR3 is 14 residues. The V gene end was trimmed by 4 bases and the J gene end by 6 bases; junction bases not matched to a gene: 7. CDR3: CASSWQGGSDTQYF. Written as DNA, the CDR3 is TGTGCCAGCAGCTGGCAAGGGGGCTCGGATACGCAGTATTTT.

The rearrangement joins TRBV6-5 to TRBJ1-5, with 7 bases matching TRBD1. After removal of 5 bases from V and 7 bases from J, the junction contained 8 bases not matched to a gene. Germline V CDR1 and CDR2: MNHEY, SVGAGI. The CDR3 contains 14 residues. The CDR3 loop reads CASSRETGRQPQHF. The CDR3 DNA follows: TGTGCCAGCAGTCGAGAGACAGGGAGGCAGCCCCAGCATTTT.

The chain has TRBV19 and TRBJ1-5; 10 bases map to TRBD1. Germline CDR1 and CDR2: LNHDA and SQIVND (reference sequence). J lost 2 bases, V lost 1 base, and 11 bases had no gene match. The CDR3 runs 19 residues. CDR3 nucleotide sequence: TGTGCCAGTAGTATAGTGTGGACAGGGGGATTAGCCCGCAATCAGCCCCAGCATTTT. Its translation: CASSIVWTGGLARNQPQHF. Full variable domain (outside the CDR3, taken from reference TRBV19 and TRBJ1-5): DGGITQSPKYLFRKEGQNVTLSCEQNLNHDAMYWYRQDPGQGLRLIYYSQIVNDFQKGDIAEGYSVSREKKESFPLTVTSAQKNPTAFYLCASSIVWTGGLARNQPQHFGDGTRLSIL.

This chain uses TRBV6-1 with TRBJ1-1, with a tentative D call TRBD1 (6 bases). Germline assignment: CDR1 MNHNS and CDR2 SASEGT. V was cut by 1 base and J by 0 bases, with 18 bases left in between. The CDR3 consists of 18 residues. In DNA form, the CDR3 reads TGTGCCAGCAGTGAAGGCGTCGAACAGGGTACCATGAACACTGAAGCTTTCTTT. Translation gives CASSEGVEQGTMNTEAFF.

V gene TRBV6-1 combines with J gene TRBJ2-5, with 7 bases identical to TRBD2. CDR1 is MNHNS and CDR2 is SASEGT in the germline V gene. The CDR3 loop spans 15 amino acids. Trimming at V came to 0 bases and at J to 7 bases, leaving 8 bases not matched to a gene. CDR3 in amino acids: CASSEARGRSRTQYF. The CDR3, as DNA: TGTGCCAGCAGTGAAGCACGCGGGAGATCGAGGACCCAGTACTTC.

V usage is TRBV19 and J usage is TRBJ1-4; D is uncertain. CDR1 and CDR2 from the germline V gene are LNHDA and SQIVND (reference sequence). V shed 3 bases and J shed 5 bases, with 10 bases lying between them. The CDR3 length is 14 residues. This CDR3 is CASSIARGNEKLFF. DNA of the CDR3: TGTGCCAGTAGTATTGCCCGGGGAAATGAAAAACTGTTTTTT.

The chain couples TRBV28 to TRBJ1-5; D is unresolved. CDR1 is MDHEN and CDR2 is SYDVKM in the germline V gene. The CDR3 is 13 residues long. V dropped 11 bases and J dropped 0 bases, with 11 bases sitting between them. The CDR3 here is CAHTGFSNQPQHF. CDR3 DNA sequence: TGTGCCCATACGGGGTTTAGCAATCAGCCCCAGCATTTT.

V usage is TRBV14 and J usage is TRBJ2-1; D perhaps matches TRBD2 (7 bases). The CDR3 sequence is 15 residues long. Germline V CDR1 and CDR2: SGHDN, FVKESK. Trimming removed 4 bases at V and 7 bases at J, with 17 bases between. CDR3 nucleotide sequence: TGTGCCAGCAGCCCTCGAGGGGGGGGGTGGAATGAGCAGTTCTTC. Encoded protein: CASSPRGGGWNEQFF.

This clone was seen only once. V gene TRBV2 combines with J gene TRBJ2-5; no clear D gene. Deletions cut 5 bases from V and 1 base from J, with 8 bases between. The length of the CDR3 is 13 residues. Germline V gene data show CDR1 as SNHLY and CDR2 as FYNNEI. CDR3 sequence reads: CASSPGSQETQYF. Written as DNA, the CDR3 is TGTGCCAGCAGTCCCGGGTCCCAAGAGACCCAGTACTTC.

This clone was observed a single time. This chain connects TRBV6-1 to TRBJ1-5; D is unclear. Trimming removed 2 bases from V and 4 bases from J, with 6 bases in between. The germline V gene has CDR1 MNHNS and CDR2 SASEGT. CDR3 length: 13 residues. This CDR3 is CASSEQFNQPQHF. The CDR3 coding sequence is TGTGCCAGCAGTGAACAGTTTAATCAGCCCCAGCATTTT.

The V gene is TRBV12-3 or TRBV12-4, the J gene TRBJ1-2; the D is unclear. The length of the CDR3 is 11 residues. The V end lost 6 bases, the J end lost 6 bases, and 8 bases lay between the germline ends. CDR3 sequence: CASSGWNGYTF. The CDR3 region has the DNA TGTGCCAGCAGCGGGTGGAATGGCTACACCTTC.

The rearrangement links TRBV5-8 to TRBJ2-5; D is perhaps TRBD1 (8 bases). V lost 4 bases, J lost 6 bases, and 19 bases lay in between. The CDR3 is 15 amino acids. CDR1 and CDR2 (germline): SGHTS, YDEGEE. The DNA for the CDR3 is TGTGCCAGCAGCAGCGGGACAGGAGGGCAGCAGACCCAGTACTTC. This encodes CASSSGTGGQQTQYF. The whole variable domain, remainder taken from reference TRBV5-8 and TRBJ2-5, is EAGVTQSPTHLIKTRGQQATLRCSPISGHTSVYWYQQALGLGLQFLLWYDEGEERNRGNFPPRFSGRQFPNYSSELNVNALELEDSALYLCASSSGTGGQQTQYFGPGTRLLVL.

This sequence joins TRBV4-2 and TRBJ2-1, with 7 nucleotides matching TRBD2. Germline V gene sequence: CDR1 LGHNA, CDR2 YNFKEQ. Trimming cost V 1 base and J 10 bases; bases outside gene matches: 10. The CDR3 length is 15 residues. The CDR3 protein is CASSQASREIDEQFF. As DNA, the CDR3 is TGTGCCAGCAGCCAAGCATCGCGGGAGATCGACGAGCAGTTCTTC.

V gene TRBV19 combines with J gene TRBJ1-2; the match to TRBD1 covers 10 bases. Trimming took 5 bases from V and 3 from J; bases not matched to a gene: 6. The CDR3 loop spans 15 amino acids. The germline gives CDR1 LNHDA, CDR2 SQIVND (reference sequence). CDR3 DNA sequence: TGTGCCAGTAGTCCAGGACAGGGGGTAGACTATGGCTACACCTTC. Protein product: CASSPGQGVDYGYTF.

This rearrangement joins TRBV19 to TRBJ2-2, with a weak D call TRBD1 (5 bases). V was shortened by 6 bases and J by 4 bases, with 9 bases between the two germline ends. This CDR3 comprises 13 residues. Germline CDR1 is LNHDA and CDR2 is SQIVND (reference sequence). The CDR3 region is CASRTVATGELFF. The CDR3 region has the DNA TGTGCCAGTAGGACAGTGGCCACCGGGGAGCTGTTTTTT.

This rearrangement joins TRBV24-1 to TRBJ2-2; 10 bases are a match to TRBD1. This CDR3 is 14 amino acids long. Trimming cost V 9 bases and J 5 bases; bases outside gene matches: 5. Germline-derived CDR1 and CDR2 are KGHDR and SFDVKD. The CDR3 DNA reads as TGTGCCACCGGAGACAGGGGGCGAACCGGGGAGCTGTTTTTT. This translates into CATGDRGRTGELFF.

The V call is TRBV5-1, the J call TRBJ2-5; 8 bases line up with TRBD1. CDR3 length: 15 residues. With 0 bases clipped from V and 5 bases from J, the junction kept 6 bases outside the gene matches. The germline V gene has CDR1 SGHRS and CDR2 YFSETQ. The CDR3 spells CASSLGTGLKETQYF. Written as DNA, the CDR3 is TGCGCCAGCAGCTTGGGGACAGGGCTTAAGGAGACCCAGTACTTC.

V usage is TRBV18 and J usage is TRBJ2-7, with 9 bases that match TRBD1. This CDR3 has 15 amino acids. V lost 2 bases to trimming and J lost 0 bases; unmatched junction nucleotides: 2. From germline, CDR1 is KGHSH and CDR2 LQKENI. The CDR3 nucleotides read TGTGCCAGCTCACCAGAGACAGGGGGCTCCTACGAGCAGTACTTC. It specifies CASSPETGGSYEQYF.

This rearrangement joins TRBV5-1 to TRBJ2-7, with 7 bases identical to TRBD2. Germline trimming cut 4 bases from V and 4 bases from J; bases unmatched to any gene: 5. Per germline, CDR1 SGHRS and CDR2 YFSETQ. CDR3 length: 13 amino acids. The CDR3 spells CASSAGLGYEQYF. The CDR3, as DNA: TGCGCCAGCAGCGCCGGACTAGGTTACGAGCAGTACTTC.